The 28 T cell receptor beta chains below come from one sample, sequenced in a study of PD-1 blockade in classical Hodgkin lymphoma. Regarding time point: cycle 4 day 1 (C4D1), after around six weeks of nivolumab. In every patient, relapse followed autologous stem cell transplantation, while exposure to brentuximab vedotin differed. The protocol was immunoSEQ multiplex PCR, while the TCRdb copy is restricted to in-frame clones and leaves out a portion. This sample has 100,000 to 120,000 clones; about nine tenths occur once, and the top ten carry over 15%. The sequencing used peripheral blood mononuclear cells (PBMCs), collected before the fourth cycle of nivolumab. These receptors originate from a human donor with classical Hodgkin lymphoma.

The rearrangement links TRBV19 to TRBJ2-5; D remains ambiguous. The CDR3 is made up of 13 amino acids. Trimming removed 4 bases from V and 5 bases from J, with 11 bases in between. Germline V CDR1 and CDR2: LNHDA, SQIVND (reference sequence). Here the CDR3 reads CASSRGFGETQYF. Written as DNA, the CDR3 is TGTGCCAGTAGTAGAGGCTTCGGGGAGACCCAGTACTTC.

The rearrangement uses TRBV5-6 and TRBJ2-7; TRBD2 matches at 7 bases. The V gene's germline CDR1 is SGHDT and CDR2 YYEEEE. The J segment lost 0 bases and the V segment lost 0 bases, leaving 6 bases of the junction unmatched. The CDR3 is 16 amino acids. CDR3 amino acids: CASSLERGGVSYEQYF. Here the CDR3 DNA reads TGTGCCAGCAGCTTGGAACGGGGAGGGGTCTCCTACGAGCAGTACTTC.

J is TRBJ1-5 and V is TRBV6-1; unclear D gene. Trimming removed 6 bases at V and 9 bases at J, with 15 bases between. This CDR3 comprises 13 residues. In germline, CDR1 is MNHNS, CDR2 SASEGT. CDR3 DNA: TGTGCCAGCAGCGAGCACCTACGGGGGCCCCAGCATTTT. It codes for CASSEHLRGPQHF.

V and J are TRBV13 and TRBJ2-1; 12 bases map to TRBD2. Germline trimming cut 4 bases from V and 3 bases from J; bases unmatched to any gene: 1. The germline V gene has CDR1 PRHDT and CDR2 FYEKMQ (reference sequence). CDR3 length equals 15 residues. The DNA for the CDR3 is TGTGCCAGCAGCTCACTAGCGGGAGGCTACAATGAGCAGTTCTTC. Translated, it gives CASSSLAGGYNEQFF.

V is TRBV2 and J is TRBJ1-4, with 11 bases matching TRBD1. V trimming: 6 bases; J trimming: 17 bases; junction bases outside the gene matches: 8. The V gene's germline CDR1 is SNHLY and CDR2 FYNNEI. The CDR3 is 12 residues long. The CDR3 nucleotides read TGTGCCAGCAGAGGACAGGGGGCCGGTTTATTTTTT. Translation: CASRGQGAGLFF.

The chain uses TRBV6-5 and TRBJ2-3, with TRBD1 identical over 10 bases. The CDR3 consists of 14 residues. Germline V gene data show CDR1 as MNHEY and CDR2 as SVGAGI. V dropped 7 bases and J dropped 5; count of bases not matched to a gene: 6. For the CDR3, the DNA is TGTGCCAGCACTGACAGGGGGCTAGAAGATACGCAGTATTTT. It encodes CASTDRGLEDTQYF.

The V and J genes are TRBV5-1 and TRBJ2-1, with 9 bases identical to TRBD2. V lost 4 bases to trimming and J lost 1 base; unmatched junction nucleotides: 3. The CDR3 totals 15 residues. CDR1 and CDR2 (germline): SGHRS, YFSETQ. CDR3 residues: CASSQTSGSYNEQFF. The CDR3 region has the DNA TGCGCCAGCAGCCAGACTAGCGGTTCCTACAATGAGCAGTTCTTC.

This clone showed up just once. The rearrangement links TRBV7-6 to TRBJ2-2; tentatively, D is TRBD1 (6 bases). This CDR3 spans 15 amino acids. The ends were cut back, 2 bases at V and 4 bases at J, with 11 bases in the middle. The germline V gene encodes CDR1 SGHVS and CDR2 FNYEAQ. CDR3 sequence: CASSLRGGLTGELFF. CDR3 nucleotide sequence: TGTGCCAGCAGCTTACGAGGGGGTCTCACCGGGGAGCTGTTTTTT.

The gene calls are TRBV11-2 and TRBJ2-7; TRBD1 aligns across 7 bases. J gave up 4 bases and V 4 bases, and 13 bases lay outside the gene matches. Germline assignment: CDR1 SGHAT and CDR2 FQNNGV. There are 16 residues in the CDR3. CDR3 protein: CASSSPPDREGYEQYF. Here the CDR3 DNA reads TGTGCCAGCAGCTCCCCCCCAGACAGGGAAGGGTACGAGCAGTACTTC.

This rearrangement joins TRBV28 to TRBJ1-4, with unresolved D. Trimming removed 2 bases from V and 7 bases from J, with 14 bases in between. Looked up from germline, CDR1 is MDHEN and CDR2 is SYDVKM. The length of the CDR3 is 15 residues. Here the CDR3 reads CASSLQAPRGEKLFF. CDR3 DNA: TGTGCCAGCAGTTTACAGGCTCCCCGGGGTGAAAAACTGTTTTTT.

The rearrangement uses TRBV30 and TRBJ1-5, with a weak D call TRBD1 (6 bases). CDR3 length: 13 residues. The germline V gene encodes CDR1 GTSNPN and CDR2 SVGIG (reference sequence). The V and J ends lost 7 bases and 6 bases respectively, with 16 bases between them. CDR3 coding DNA: TGTGCCTTTATACAGGGACCGGGTCAGCCCCAGCATTTT. Its translation is CAFIQGPGQPQHF.

This chain joins TRBV7-9 and TRBJ2-1, with 7 bases fitting TRBD1. Germline loops: CDR1 SEHNR, CDR2 FQNEAQ (reference sequence). The V and J ends lost 2 bases and 2 bases, in that order; junction bases with no gene match: 6. The CDR3 has 16 amino acids. CDR3 region: CASSLSTGTAYNEQFF. In DNA, the CDR3 is TGTGCCAGCAGCTTATCAACCGGGACAGCCTACAATGAGCAGTTCTTC.

The chain carries TRBV7-2 and TRBJ1-1; D perhaps matches TRBD1 (6 bases). Germline CDR1 and CDR2: SGHTA and FQGNSA. This CDR3 spans 15 amino acids. Trimming stripped 3 bases from V and 4 bases from J, with 15 bases between. CDR3 sequence (DNA): TGTGCCAGCAGCTTGCTGAACAGGGCCGGCACTGAAGCTTTCTTT. As protein: CASSLLNRAGTEAFF.

V gene TRBV7-6 combines with J gene TRBJ2-1; maybe TRBD1 (6 bases). V lost 4 bases and J lost 4, with 20 bases in between. This CDR3 spans 17 amino acids. In germline, CDR1 is SGHVS, CDR2 FNYEAQ. CDR3 DNA: TGTGCCAGCAGCTCACGGACAGCCCCTGGGATATACAATGAGCAGTTCTTC. Protein: CASSSRTAPGIYNEQFF.

Concerning this clone: The sample contains more than one DNA sequence encoding this CDR3. The chain couples TRBV29-1 to TRBJ2-1, with TRBD2 identical over 14 bases. CDR1 and CDR2 from the germline V gene are SQVTM and ANQGSEA. CDR3 length equals 15 residues. Germline trimming cut 7 bases from V and 6 bases from J; bases unmatched to any gene: 8. CDR3 residues: CSARVGLAGVNEQFF. CDR3 DNA sequence: TGCAGCGCCCGGGTGGGACTAGCGGGAGTCAATGAGCAGTTCTTC.

The chain has TRBV5-6 and TRBJ2-7; D is perhaps TRBD1 or TRBD2 (7 bases each). This CDR3 region has 12 residues. Trimming left V 4 bases short and J 12 bases short, with 17 bases between. Germline CDR1 reads SGHDT; CDR2 reads YYEEEE. In DNA form, the CDR3 reads TGTGCCAGCAGCCTTGGGGGGGGACAGCCGTACTTC. It specifies CASSLGGGQPYF.

V and J are TRBV4-2 and TRBJ1-2; 7 bases are shared with TRBD1. There are 17 residues in the CDR3. With 6 bases clipped from V and 4 bases from J, the junction kept 17 bases outside the gene matches. Germline CDR1 LGHNA, CDR2 YNFKEQ. The CDR3, as DNA: TGTGCCAGCAGACAGGGGCACGGCGATCGGTCCCCCTATGGCTACACCTTC. Translated, it gives CASRQGHGDRSPYGYTF.

V usage is TRBV4-3 and J usage is TRBJ2-6; 10 positions agree with TRBD2. Germline V CDR1 and CDR2: LGHNA, YSLEER. This CDR3 spans 18 amino acids. J gave up 1 base and V 2 bases, and 5 bases lay outside the gene matches. CDR3 residues: CASSQRLAGESGANVLTF. CDR3 nucleotide sequence: TGCGCCAGCAGCCAAAGGCTAGCGGGAGAGTCTGGGGCCAACGTCCTGACTTTC.

The rearrangement links TRBV18 to TRBJ2-5; TRBD2 is a possible D gene (5 bases). Trimming shortened V by 3 bases and J by 5 bases, and 13 bases separated the two germline ends. This CDR3 is 14 amino acids long. Germline V gene lookup returns CDR1 KGHSH and CDR2 LQKENI. The CDR3 sequence: CASSPSRREETQYF. For the CDR3, the DNA is TGTGCCAGCTCACCCTCCCGAAGGGAGGAGACCCAGTACTTC.

V usage is TRBV30 and J usage is TRBJ1-1; D is unclear. With 2 bases removed from V and 5 bases from J, the gap between germline ends came to 18 bases. The V gene's germline CDR1 is GTSNPN and CDR2 SVGIG (reference sequence). The CDR3 sequence is 15 residues long. The CDR3 sequence: CAWSPREGRGTEAFF. The CDR3 DNA reads as TGTGCCTGGAGTCCCCGGGAAGGGCGAGGAACTGAAGCTTTCTTT.

This clone was detected only a few times. V gene TRBV7-2 combines with J gene TRBJ2-5, with 9 bases lining up with TRBD2. The germline gives CDR1 SGHTA, CDR2 FQGNSA. The CDR3 totals 17 residues. The trim removed 1 base at V and 2 bases at J, leaving 8 bases unmatched. In DNA, the CDR3 is TGTGCCAGCAGCTTAGAGAGGTTCGCGGGAGGGCAAGAGACCCAGTACTTC. This gives the protein CASSLERFAGGQETQYF.

The rearrangement joins TRBV11-2 to TRBJ1-4; D gene ambiguous. The CDR3 consists of 15 residues. Trimming removed 5 bases from V and 4 bases from J, with 14 bases in between. Germline values: CDR1 SGHAT, CDR2 FQNNGV. The CDR3 reads CASSPQRSHNEKLFF. In DNA form, the CDR3 reads TGTGCCAGCAGCCCACAAAGGTCCCATAATGAAAAACTGTTTTTT.

The CDR3, as DNA: TGTGCCAGCAGCTTCGAGGACAATTCCTACACCTTC. As protein: CASSFEDNSYTF. V gene TRBV11-2 combines with J gene TRBJ1-2; tentatively, D is TRBD1 (5 bases). Germline lookup yields CDR1 SGHAT and CDR2 FQNNGV. V lost 3 bases, J lost 10 bases, and 12 bases lay in between. The CDR3 is made up of 12 amino acids. The full variable domain, rest sourced from reference TRBV11-2 and TRBJ1-2, is EAGVAQSPRYKIIEKRQSVAFWCNPISGHATLYWYQQILGQGPKLLIQFQNNGVVDDSQLPKDRFSAERLKGVDSTLKIQPAKLEDSAVYLCASSFEDNSYTFGSGTRLTVV.

The chain links TRBV6-1 to TRBJ1-2; D unclear. V was shortened by 1 base and J by 7 bases, with 4 bases between the two germline ends. Germline CDR1 MNHNS, CDR2 SASEGT. The CDR3 is 11 amino acids. This CDR3 reads CASSEVSGYTF. The CDR3 DNA is TGTGCCAGCAGTGAAGTTAGTGGCTACACCTTC.

The V call is TRBV19, the J call TRBJ1-5; the D is unclear. In germline, CDR1 is LNHDA, CDR2 SQIVND (reference sequence). V lost 6 bases and J lost 3, with 15 bases in between. The CDR3 consists of 15 residues. The CDR3 DNA follows: TGTGCCAGTAGCATGGACGCTAAAATCAATCAGCCCCAGCATTTT. It specifies CASSMDAKINQPQHF.

V gene TRBV4-2 combines with J gene TRBJ2-5; D is uncertain. The CDR3 is 14 residues long. CDR1 is LGHNA, CDR2 YNFKEQ, per germline. Trimming cost V 1 base and J 3 bases, with 9 bases left between them. The CDR3 DNA reads as TGTGCCAGCAGCCAAGTATGGGTGGAAGAGACCCAGTACTTC. Its protein product is CASSQVWVEETQYF.

In its sample, this clone was seen once. This chain joins TRBV18 and TRBJ1-1; D remains ambiguous. The CDR3 runs 12 residues. The germline V gene has CDR1 KGHSH and CDR2 LQKENI. V was pared by 1 base and J by 4 bases, with 4 bases between. The CDR3 reads CASSPLPTEAFF. The CDR3, as DNA: TGTGCCAGCTCACCACTTCCCACTGAAGCTTTCTTT.

Only one count was recorded for this clone. The chain is built from TRBV27 and TRBJ1-2, with D possibly TRBD1 on 5 matching bases. Trimming shortened V by 5 bases and J by 6 bases, and 19 bases separated the two germline ends. There are 15 residues in the CDR3. CDR1 and CDR2 from the germline V gene are MNHEY and SMNVEV (reference sequence). This CDR3 reads CASSPRAAGRNGYTF. The CDR3 DNA reads TGTGCCAGCAGTCCACGAGCCGCAGGGCGGAATGGCTACACCTTC.